The 26 T cell receptor beta chains reported below all come from one sample, sequenced in a study of blood T cell repertoires in COVID-19. Clones were sequenced by immunoSEQ multiplex PCR, and TCRdb holds only the in-frame ones, with some missing. The sample shows about 200,000 clones, around 79% of them seen only once. The specimen sequenced was peripheral blood. Receptors were obtained from a woman between 40 and 50 years old with COVID-19, enrolled during active disease.

This clone was seen a single time. The gene calls are TRBV6-6 and TRBJ2-7; 7 nucleotides match TRBD1. V lost 0 bases, J lost 5 bases, and 1 base stayed unmatched. CDR1 is MNHNY, CDR2 SVGAGI, per germline (reference sequence). The CDR3 loop spans 13 amino acids. CDR3: CASSYSTGNEQYF. The CDR3 DNA sequence: TGTGCCAGCAGTTACTCGACAGGGAACGAGCAGTACTTC.

The J gene is TRBJ2-5, the V gene TRBV6-6; 9 bases match TRBD1. The CDR3 contains 15 residues. Losses at the gene ends were 7 bases for V and 5 bases for J; bases not matched to a gene: 11. The V gene's germline CDR1 is MNHNY and CDR2 SVGAGI (reference sequence). This chain's CDR3 is CASKPGQGGGETQYF. The CDR3 DNA reads as TGTGCCAGCAAACCGGGACAGGGAGGCGGTGAGACCCAGTACTTC.

The chain couples TRBV7-2 to TRBJ2-2, with TRBD2 matching 9 bases. Germline CDR1 SGHTA, CDR2 FQGNSA. The CDR3 is 15 amino acids. The V segment lost 3 bases and the J segment 6 bases; nucleotides outside the gene matches: 5. CDR3 bases: TGTGCCAGCAGCTTTAGCGGGAGTCGGGCCGGGGAGCTGTTTTTT. This codes for CASSFSGSRAGELFF.

The rearrangement uses TRBV30 and TRBJ1-2; D is perhaps TRBD1 (6 bases). CDR1 is GTSNPN, CDR2 SVGIG, per germline (reference sequence). CDR3 length equals 12 residues. The ends were cut back, 0 bases at V and 4 bases at J, with 6 bases in the middle. This chain's CDR3 is CAWSVQGYGYTF. The CDR3 bases are TGTGCCTGGAGTGTACAGGGCTATGGCTACACCTTC. Together with reference TRBV30 and TRBJ1-2, the CDR3 gives the full variable domain: SQTIHQWPATLVQPVGSPLSLECTVEGTSNPNLYWYRQAAGRGLQLLFYSVGIGQISSEVPQNLSASRPQDRQFILSSKKLLLSDSGFYLCAWSVQGYGYTFGSGTRLTVV.

In this sample, this clone turned up a few times. The V call is TRBV5-1, the J call TRBJ2-5; perhaps TRBD2 as D (6 bases). Germline CDR1 and CDR2: SGHRS and YFSETQ. The CDR3 sequence is 15 residues long. Trimming shortened V by 2 bases and J by 3 bases, and 14 bases separated the two germline ends. Here the CDR3 DNA reads TGCGCCAGCAGCTTCTCTGGGGGGAAGGAAGAGACCCAGTACTTC. Protein sequence: CASSFSGGKEETQYF.

This clone was detected only a few times. V and J are TRBV7-2 and TRBJ1-6; 7 positions agree with TRBD1. Germline assignment: CDR1 SGHTA and CDR2 FQGNSA. The CDR3 length is 14 residues. V shed 3 bases and J 9 bases; nucleotides not matched to a gene: 5. The chain's CDR3 is CASSFQGDGSPLHF. In DNA form, the CDR3 reads TGTGCCAGCAGCTTTCAGGGGGACGGTTCACCCCTCCACTTT.

This sequence joins TRBV1 and TRBJ2-5; TRBD1, as called in the table, went unchecked against the DNA. TRBV1 is given as a pseudogene. CDR3 length: 10 amino acids. CDR3 protein: CTSSGRTQYF. The CDR3 DNA is TGCACCAGCAGCGGGCGGACCCAGTACTTC.

Here the CDR3 reads CASRSNRGGTGNYGYTF. The CDR3 DNA reads as TGTGCCAGCCGATCGAATAGAGGAGGAACAGGGAACTATGGCTACACCTTC. The rearrangement links TRBV11-2 to TRBJ1-2; D is perhaps TRBD1 (6 bases). The CDR3 totals 17 residues. Trimming took off 8 bases at V and 2 bases at J, with 24 bases between the two ends. Germline V gives CDR1 SGHAT, CDR2 FQNNGV.

This chain uses TRBV29-1 with TRBJ2-3, with D tentatively TRBD1 (6 bases). V was cut by 1 base and J by 8 bases, with 16 bases left in between. Germline V gene sequence: CDR1 SQVTM, CDR2 ANQGSEA. CDR3 length: 14 residues. The CDR3 protein is CSVEGQVPGGTQYF. In DNA form, the CDR3 reads TGCAGCGTTGAAGGACAGGTTCCTGGGGGTACGCAGTATTTT.

The chain carries TRBV5-5 and TRBJ1-1; 7 nucleotides line up with TRBD1. With V trimmed by 4 bases and J by 0 bases, 6 bases remained unmatched. CDR1 is SGHKS, CDR2 YYEKEE, per germline (reference sequence). This CDR3 comprises 15 residues. The CDR3 region has the DNA TGTGCCAGCAGCCATCCGGGACAGCTGAACACTGAAGCTTTCTTT. Protein sequence: CASSHPGQLNTEAFF.

The chain joins TRBV5-1 to TRBJ2-1; TRBD1 matches at 10 bases. This CDR3 has 16 residues. With 4 bases clipped from V and 8 bases from J, the junction kept 12 bases outside the gene matches. In germline, CDR1 is SGHRS, CDR2 YFSETQ. CDR3 region: CASSRGVGTGVDEQFF. The CDR3 DNA reads TGCGCCAGCAGCCGAGGGGTGGGGACAGGGGTCGATGAGCAGTTCTTC.

The genes are TRBV27 and TRBJ1-2; 7 bases match TRBD1. The CDR3 runs to 13 residues. Germline V lookup: CDR1 MNHEY, CDR2 SMNVEV (reference sequence). The V and J ends lost 6 bases and 4 bases, in that order; junction bases with no gene match: 5. Written as DNA, the CDR3 is TGTGCCAGCAGCCCACAGGGGAGCTATGGCTACACCTTC. This gives the protein CASSPQGSYGYTF.

Written as DNA, the CDR3 is TGTGCCAGCAGCCTAAATGGTTACGGGGTGGGCAAAAACATTCAGTACTTC. Translation gives CASSLNGYGVGKNIQYF. The gene calls are TRBV7-4 and TRBJ2-4; possibly TRBD2 for D (5 bases). Germline V gene data show CDR1 as SGHVT and CDR2 as SQSDAQ. This CDR3 spans 17 amino acids. Trimming removed 5 bases from V and 3 bases from J, with 20 bases in between.

This clone appeared a few times. This sequence joins TRBV9 and TRBJ2-3; a weak D match, TRBD2 (5 bases). Germline CDR1 SGDLS, CDR2 YYNGEE. V lost 0 bases to trimming and J lost 1 base, with 15 bases between them. This CDR3 is built from 17 residues. The CDR3 loop is CASSVGGLIAGTDTQYF. CDR3 coding DNA: TGTGCCAGCAGCGTAGGTGGACTCATTGCTGGCACAGATACGCAGTATTTT.

The chain employs TRBV5-1 and TRBJ1-4; 9 bases are a match to TRBD1. Germline V gene sequence: CDR1 SGHRS, CDR2 YFSETQ. This CDR3 has 14 amino acids. The trim removed 7 bases at V and 7 bases at J, leaving 8 bases unmatched. As DNA, the CDR3 is TGCGCCAGCGGATCGGGACAGGGAGGTGAAAAACTGTTTTTT. Translating it yields CASGSGQGGEKLFF.

The rearrangement links TRBV6-5 to TRBJ2-3, with 8 positions matching TRBD1. Germline V gives CDR1 MNHEY, CDR2 SVGAGI. The junction had 8 bases not matched to a gene; V was cut back by 4 bases and J by 5 bases. CDR3 size: 15 residues. The CDR3, as DNA: TGTGCCAGCAGTTCAGGTGGACAGGGCAGAGATACGCAGTATTTT. This translates into CASSSGGQGRDTQYF.

This chain links TRBV7-2 with TRBJ2-3; 8 nucleotides line up with TRBD2. CDR1 and CDR2 from the germline V gene are SGHTA and FQGNSA. There are 16 residues in the CDR3. Germline trimming cut 1 base from V and 4 bases from J; bases unmatched to any gene: 7. The DNA for the CDR3 is TGTGCCAGCAGCTTAGAGCAGGCGGGGGGAGCAGATACGCAGTATTTT. It encodes CASSLEQAGGADTQYF.

The chain couples TRBV7-2 to TRBJ2-2; 8 bases line up with TRBD2. The CDR3 runs to 16 residues. V lost 10 bases to trimming and J lost 0 bases; unmatched junction nucleotides: 10. Germline assignment: CDR1 SGHTA and CDR2 FQGNSA. CDR3 region: CATTSVAGTNTGELFF. The CDR3 nucleotides read TGTGCCACTACGTCCGTAGCGGGGACGAACACCGGGGAGCTGTTTTTT. Drawing the rest from reference TRBV7-2 and TRBJ2-2, the complete variable domain is GAGVSQSPSNKVTEKGKDVELRCDPISGHTALYWYRQSLGQGLEFLIYFQGNSAPDKSGLPSDRFSAERTGGSVSTLTIQRTQQEDSAVYLCATTSVAGTNTGELFFGEGSRLTVL.

The chain employs TRBV10-3 and TRBJ2-7; 9 bases align to TRBD2. V dropped 4 bases and J dropped 3; count of bases not matched to a gene: 10. Per germline, CDR1 ENHRY and CDR2 SYGVKD. This CDR3 is 16 amino acids long. The DNA of the CDR3 is TGTGCCATCAGTGGGGATCGGACTAGCGCGAACTACGAGCAGTACTTC. This codes for CAISGDRTSANYEQYF.

The rearrangement links TRBV19 to TRBJ2-7; perhaps TRBD2 as D (6 bases). The V gene lost 5 bases and the J gene lost 3 bases, with 14 bases spanning the gap. The CDR3 runs to 14 residues. The germline CDR1 and CDR2 sequences are LNHDA and SQIVND (reference sequence). Written as DNA, the CDR3 is TGTGCCAGTAGTCCGGACGGCGGGAACTACGAGCAGTACTTC. Its protein is CASSPDGGNYEQYF.

The chain recombines TRBV5-1 with TRBJ1-2; 7 positions match TRBD1. Per germline, CDR1 SGHRS and CDR2 YFSETQ. Trimming took 4 bases from V and 8 from J; bases not matched to a gene: 5. The CDR3 covers 12 residues. In nucleotides, the CDR3 is TGCGCCAGCAGCCAACAGGGGAACGGCTACACCTTC. Protein product: CASSQQGNGYTF.

The CDR3 protein is CASSPRGASGGVLENIQYF. CDR3 nucleotides: TGTGCCAGCAGCCCCCGTGGGGCTAGCGGGGGGGTTTTGGAAAACATTCAGTACTTC. The chain joins TRBV9 to TRBJ2-4; the match to TRBD2 covers 12 bases. The junction had 16 bases not matched to a gene; V was cut back by 4 bases and J by 5 bases. Germline loops: CDR1 SGDLS, CDR2 YYNGEE. CDR3 length equals 19 residues.

This clone was counted a few times. This sequence joins TRBV11-2 and TRBJ2-7, with 9 nucleotides matching TRBD1. The CDR3 runs to 12 residues. The V segment lost 8 bases and the J segment 4 bases; nucleotides outside the gene matches: 3. Germline CDR1 is SGHAT and CDR2 is FQNNGV. In nucleotides, the CDR3 is TGTGCCAGCCGGACAGGGGCGTACGAGCAGTACTTC. Amino acid sequence: CASRTGAYEQYF. Full variable domain (remainder filled in from reference TRBV11-2 and TRBJ2-7): EAGVAQSPRYKIIEKRQSVAFWCNPISGHATLYWYQQILGQGPKLLIQFQNNGVVDDSQLPKDRFSAERLKGVDSTLKIQPAKLEDSAVYLCASRTGAYEQYFGPGTRLTVT.

The chain is built from TRBV4-2 and TRBJ2-2, with D possibly TRBD1 on 6 matching bases. CDR3 size: 17 residues. The V end lost 1 base, the J end lost 1 base, and 13 bases lay between the germline ends. Germline V CDR1 and CDR2: LGHNA, YNFKEQ. CDR3 in amino acids: CASSQAGQGRNTGELFF. The CDR3 DNA follows: TGTGCCAGCAGCCAAGCCGGGCAGGGGCGGAACACCGGGGAGCTGTTTTTT.

This chain links TRBV2 with TRBJ2-1, with 12 bases lining up with TRBD2. Germline CDR1 and CDR2: SNHLY and FYNNEI. This CDR3 region has 15 residues. The V gene end was trimmed by 6 bases and the J gene end by 10 bases; junction bases not matched to a gene: 10. CDR3 nucleotides: TGTGCCAGCAGCCTAGGACTAGCGGGGACGGAGGAGCAGTTCTTC. This gives the protein CASSLGLAGTEEQFF.

The genes are TRBV28 and TRBJ2-2; 7 bases match TRBD2. V trimming: 11 bases; J trimming: 1 base; junction bases outside the gene matches: 10. In germline, CDR1 is MDHEN, CDR2 SYDVKM. This CDR3 region has 15 residues. CDR3 sequence reads: CAAQSASGNTGELFF. CDR3 in DNA: TGTGCCGCCCAGTCCGCTAGCGGGAACACCGGGGAGCTGTTTTTT.